A single sample is the source of the 15 T cell receptor beta chains below, sequenced in a study of neurological immune-mediated disorders. One entry per CDR3 protein, called by TCRdb with MiXCR from the 5' RACE reads. There are around 18,000 distinct CDR3 sequences in the sample; about 30% occur only once, and about 33% lies in the top ten. The specimen sequenced was PBMCs. The receptors derive from a man aged 50 to 59 with HTLV-1-associated myelopathy (HAM/TSP).

This clonotype showed up just a few times. The chain carries TRBV5-1 and TRBJ2-7; 8 bases line up with TRBD1. The germline CDR1 and CDR2 sequences are SGHRS and YFSETQ. The CDR3 runs to 15 residues. V gave up 2 bases and J gave up 0 bases; unmatched junction bases: 4. Here the CDR3 DNA reads TGCGCCAGCAGCTTCACAGGGGGGACCTCCTACGAGCAGTACTTC. Residues: CASSFTGGTSYEQYF.

A few counts support this clonotype. This sequence joins TRBV24-1 and TRBJ1-2, with a weak D call TRBD1 (6 bases). The V end lost 4 bases, the J end lost 2 bases, and 16 bases lay between the germline ends. Per germline, CDR1 KGHDR and CDR2 SFDVKD. This CDR3 is built from 16 residues. CDR3 amino acids: CATSDPGLQGNYGYTF. The CDR3 DNA reads TGTGCCACCAGTGACCCGGGCCTCCAGGGGAACTATGGCTACACCTTC.

The chain employs TRBV6-1 and TRBJ2-2, with a tentative D call TRBD2 (7 bases). The V gene lost 7 bases and the J gene lost 2 bases, with 17 bases spanning the gap. Germline loops: CDR1 MNHNS, CDR2 SASEGT. The CDR3 spans 16 residues. The CDR3 coding sequence is TGTGCCAGCATTAAACGGGGGGCGGGTAACACCGGGGAGCTGTTTTTT. Translated: CASIKRGAGNTGELFF.

This clonotype occurred many times. This rearrangement joins TRBV27 to TRBJ2-1, with D tentatively TRBD1 (6 bases). V dropped 3 bases and J dropped 4 bases, with 10 bases sitting between them. This CDR3 has 14 amino acids. Germline CDR1 reads MNHEY; CDR2 reads SMNVEV (reference sequence). Here the CDR3 DNA reads TGTGCCAGCAGTTTGACAGGAGAGTACAATGAGCAGTTCTTC. Encoded protein: CASSLTGEYNEQFF.

This clonotype has only one observation. The V call is TRBV12-3 or TRBV12-4, the J call TRBJ1-1, with D possibly matching TRBD1 (5 bases). The CDR3 sequence is 12 residues long. V lost 5 bases and J 5 bases, leaving 9 bases between the germline ends. CDR3 sequence: CASSIRGTEAFF. In DNA form, the CDR3 reads TGTGCCAGCAGTATCCGGGGGACTGAAGCTTTCTTT.

The chain has TRBV5-1 and TRBJ2-2, with TRBD2 matching 7 bases. The CDR3 loop spans 14 amino acids. The V gene's germline CDR1 is SGHRS and CDR2 YFSETQ. V shed 2 bases and J 4 bases; nucleotides not matched to a gene: 2. The CDR3 nucleotides are TGCGCCAGCAGCTTAGCGGGGTTCACCGGGGAGCTGTTTTTT. Its translation is CASSLAGFTGELFF.

This clonotype was seen many times. This rearrangement joins TRBV10-3 to TRBJ2-7; D not resolved. The CDR3 is made up of 13 amino acids. CDR1 and CDR2 from the germline V gene are ENHRY and SYGVKD. V was clipped by 2 bases and J by 6 bases, with 11 bases between them. The CDR3 here is CAISEPPAAEQYF. The DNA for the CDR3 is TGTGCCATCAGTGAGCCCCCAGCAGCCGAGCAGTACTTC.

In its sample, this clonotype was seen many times. This rearrangement joins TRBV29-1 to TRBJ2-1; D could derive from TRBD1 or TRBD2 (5 bases each). V lost 6 bases and J lost 4, with 16 bases in between. The V gene's germline CDR1 is SQVTM and CDR2 ANQGSEA. The length of the CDR3 is 14 residues. CDR3: CSVASGTGYNEQFF. The CDR3 bases are TGCAGCGTCGCCTCCGGGACGGGATACAATGAGCAGTTCTTC.

This clonotype was seen repeatedly, ten times or more. The chain uses TRBV29-1 and TRBJ1-5; the match to TRBD1 covers 9 bases. CDR3 size: 11 residues. CDR1 SQVTM and CDR2 ANQGSEA come from the germline V gene. Germline trimming cut 6 bases from V and 11 bases from J; bases unmatched to any gene: 5. In DNA, the CDR3 is TGCAGCGTGAGGACAGGGGATTCCCAGCATTTT. This codes for CSVRTGDSQHF.

Only a few counts were recorded for this clonotype. The chain employs TRBV20-1 and TRBJ2-7; 8 bases are a match to TRBD1. Germline CDR1 DFQATT, CDR2 SNEGSKA (reference sequence). The ends lost 6 bases at V and 5 bases at J; junction bases unmatched: 6. This CDR3 contains 12 residues. The CDR3 loop reads CSAFDRGDEQYF. Here the CDR3 DNA reads TGCAGTGCCTTCGACAGGGGAGACGAGCAGTACTTC.

This clonotype has more than one count but fewer than ten. This rearrangement joins TRBV24-1 to TRBJ1-2; 8 bases align to TRBD1. The CDR3 is made up of 14 amino acids. Germline assignment: CDR1 KGHDR and CDR2 SFDVKD. Unmatched junction bases numbered 3, after V lost 0 bases and J lost 7 bases. The CDR3 reads CATSDLRTGFGYTF. Here the CDR3 DNA reads TGTGCCACCAGTGATTTGAGGACAGGGTTTGGCTACACCTTC.

This clonotype showed up just a few times. This chain joins TRBV20-1 and TRBJ2-1; 13 bases align to TRBD2. The trim removed 2 bases at V and 4 bases at J, leaving 8 bases unmatched. The CDR3 has 17 amino acids. Germline assignment: CDR1 DFQATT and CDR2 SNEGSKA (reference sequence). DNA for the CDR3: TGCAGTGCTAGATCTCCGGGACTAGCGGGGATTTACAATGAGCAGTTCTTC. Protein: CSARSPGLAGIYNEQFF.

This clonotype was seen ten or more times. V gene TRBV25-1 combines with J gene TRBJ2-5; no firm D call. Trimming took 3 bases from V and 4 from J, leaving 6 bases between them. The length of the CDR3 is 12 residues. Germline CDR1 reads MGHDK; CDR2 reads SYGVNS. CDR3 sequence reads: CASSELGETQYF. CDR3 nucleotides: TGTGCCAGCAGTGAGTTGGGAGAGACCCAGTACTTC. The variable domain in full, with the rest retrieved from reference TRBV25-1 and TRBJ2-5, is EADIYQTPRYLVIGTGKKITLECSQTMGHDKMYWYQQDPGMELHLIHYSYGVNSTEKGDLSSESTVSRIRTEHFPLTLESARPSHTSQYLCASSELGETQYFGPGTRLLVL.

The chain couples TRBV29-1 to TRBJ1-1; D not resolved. V was pared by 3 bases and J by 3 bases, with 11 bases between. CDR3 length: 13 residues. Germline assignment: CDR1 SQVTM and CDR2 ANQGSEA. The CDR3: CSVEGILDTEAFF. CDR3 in DNA: TGCAGCGTTGAGGGCATACTTGACACTGAAGCTTTCTTT.

The chain couples TRBV20-1 to TRBJ2-1; a weak D match, TRBD2 (6 bases). This CDR3 comprises 16 residues. The germline V gene has CDR1 DFQATT and CDR2 SNEGSKA (reference sequence). Trimming shortened V by 0 bases and J by 7 bases, and 19 bases separated the two germline ends. The CDR3 reads CSARDPRGLGRNEQFF. As DNA, the CDR3 is TGCAGTGCTAGAGATCCCCGCGGGCTGGGGAGGAATGAGCAGTTCTTC.